This TCR beta chain stems from a study of T-cell memory formation after mild COVID-19 (dated by TCRdb to the early 2020s). About the investigation overall: TCR sequence clusters from the two donors were largely donor specific. Longitudinal TCRalpha and TCRbeta repertoire sequencing tracked T-cell clones expanding and contracting after mild COVID-19 in two donors. The cohort comprised two young, previously healthy adult volunteers, one female and one male.

Sequencing was performed on an Illumina NovaSeq 6000. Using 5'RACE with constant-segment primers, TCRalpha and TCRbeta cDNA libraries were constructed, with sample barcodes and unique molecular identifiers added in the process. RNA was extracted from every sample with Trizol reagent. Amplification of the libraries took two PCR steps, and the second step added a second sample barcode plus Illumina TruSeq adapters. Sequencing of the libraries was done on an Illumina NovaSeq, producing 2 x 150 bp paired-end reads. As for the original processing: The reads were demultiplexed and collapsed into UMI-guided consensus sequences using migec v1.2.7. Using mixcr v2.1.11, the UMI consensuses were aligned to TRA and TRB V and J templates and assembled into clonotypes. A clonotype was counted as expanded or contracted only if both edgeR and NoisET called the change significant, with noise models trained on biological replicates. edgeR calls used a false discovery rate-adjusted p below 0.01 and a log2 fold-change threshold of 1. As an exploratory analysis of dynamics, max-normalized trajectories of the 1000 most abundant clonotypes were examined with PCA combined with hierarchical clustering. Separately sequenced CD4+ and CD8+ repertoires were used to assign a CD4 or CD8 phenotype to each responding clone. TCRdb redid the processing of the public reads, applying fastp at Q25 and MiXCR, and retained in-frame beta chains. Rows merge per CDR3 protein into single entries with the most common DNA and genes. TCRdb, not the original authors, processed these V and J calls. The sample profile shows hundreds of thousands of distinct CDR3 sequences; 25% to 30% of them were found once. Clones ranked in the top ten supply around an eighth of the sample.

The trim is 5 bases for V and 1 base for J, with a gap of 11 bases between the germline ends. For CDR1 and CDR2, the germline V gene lists MGHRA and YSYEKL. The CDR3 measures 14 amino acids from cysteine to phenylalanine. Only CDR3 DNA remains: 42 bases, in frame from the first base. PBMCs were isolated by Ficoll-Paque density gradient centrifugation. Results the study describes overall, beyond this receptor: Some responding clones were detected in pre-infection memory, suggesting pre-existing cross-reactive memory T cells joined the SARS-CoV-2 response. Only a couple of mild cases were covered by the study, and larger cohorts that include severe cases with pre-infection samples were considered necessary. Contracting CD4+ clones turned up mainly in the CM and EM memory subsets, whereas EMRA was where CD8+ clones were enriched. Clones that contracted from day 15 to 85 showed balanced CD4/CD8 phenotypes, whereas a second wave of clones that expanded from day 15 to 37 leaned towards CD4+. The second-wave clones that peaked on day 37 were not confirmed to be SARS-CoV-2 specific.

A word on this clonotype: No antigen is known for it. Nothing much larger sits one base from this clone, and base qualities are not available.

The V gene is TRBV4-1 and the J gene is TRBJ1-1; TRBD1 might be the D gene, on 6 matching bases. The sample consisted of PBMCs or a T cell subset sorted from them (not recorded which). The TCR comes from an adult woman who had mild COVID-19 (a few samples of this study predate the infection). The sample titles of this study are shuffled in the database, so cell type and time point are left out; the donor was told from shared clones. The CDR3 loop reads CASSARDTNTEAFF. The bases read TGCGCCAGCAGCGCGCGGGACACGAACACTGAAGCTTTCTTT.